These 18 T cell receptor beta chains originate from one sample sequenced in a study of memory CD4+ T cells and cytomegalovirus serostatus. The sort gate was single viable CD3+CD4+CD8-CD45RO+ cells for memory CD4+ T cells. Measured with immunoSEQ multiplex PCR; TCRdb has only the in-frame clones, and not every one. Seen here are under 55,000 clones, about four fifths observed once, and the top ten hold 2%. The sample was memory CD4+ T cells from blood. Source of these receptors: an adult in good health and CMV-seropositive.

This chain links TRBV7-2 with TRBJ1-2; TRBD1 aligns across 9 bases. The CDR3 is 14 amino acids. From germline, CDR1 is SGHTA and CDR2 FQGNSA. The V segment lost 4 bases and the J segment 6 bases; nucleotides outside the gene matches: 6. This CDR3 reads CASSYRGLENGYTF. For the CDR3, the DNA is TGTGCCAGCAGCTACAGGGGGCTGGAGAATGGCTACACCTTC.

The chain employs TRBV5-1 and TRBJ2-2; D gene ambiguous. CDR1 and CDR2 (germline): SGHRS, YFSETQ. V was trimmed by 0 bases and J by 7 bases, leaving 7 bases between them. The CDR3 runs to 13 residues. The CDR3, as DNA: TGCGCCAGCAGCTTGGAAGGTTTCGGGGAGCTGTTTTTT. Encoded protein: CASSLEGFGELFF.

The CDR3 coding sequence is TGTGCCAGCAGCCGCGACAGGGAGTACGAGCAGTACTTC. Amino acid sequence: CASSRDREYEQYF. The gene calls are TRBV6-5 and TRBJ2-7; 7 bases match TRBD1. The CDR3 runs to 13 residues. Germline V gives CDR1 MNHEY, CDR2 SVGAGI. V was pared by 6 bases and J by 4 bases, with 6 bases of the junction left unmatched.

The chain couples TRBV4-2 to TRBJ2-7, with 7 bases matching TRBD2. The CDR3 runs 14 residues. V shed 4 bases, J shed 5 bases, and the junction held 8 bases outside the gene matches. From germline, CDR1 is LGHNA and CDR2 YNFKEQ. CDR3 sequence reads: CASSRGGGIHEQYF. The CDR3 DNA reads TGTGCCAGCAGCCGGGGGGGAGGGATCCACGAGCAGTACTTC.

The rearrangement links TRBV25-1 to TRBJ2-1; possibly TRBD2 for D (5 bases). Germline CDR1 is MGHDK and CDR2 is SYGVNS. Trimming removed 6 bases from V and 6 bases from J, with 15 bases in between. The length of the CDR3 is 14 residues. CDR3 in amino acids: CASSTVEGFNEQFF. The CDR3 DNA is TGTGCCAGCAGCACTGTAGAGGGTTTCAATGAGCAGTTCTTC.

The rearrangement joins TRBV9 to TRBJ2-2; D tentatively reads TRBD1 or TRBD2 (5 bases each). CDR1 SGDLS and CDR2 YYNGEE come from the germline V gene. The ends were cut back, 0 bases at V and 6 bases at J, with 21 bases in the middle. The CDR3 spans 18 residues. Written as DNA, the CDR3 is TGTGCCAGCAGCGTAGCCGAAGGGACGCCTGGATTGCCCGGGGAGCTGTTTTTT. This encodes CASSVAEGTPGLPGELFF.

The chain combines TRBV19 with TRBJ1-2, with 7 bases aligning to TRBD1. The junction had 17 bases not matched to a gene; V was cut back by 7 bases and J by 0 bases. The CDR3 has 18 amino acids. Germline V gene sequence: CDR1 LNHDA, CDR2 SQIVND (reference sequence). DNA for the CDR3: TGTGCCAGTATAGGGGGCCGACCGGCCAGGGAGGCTAACTATGGCTACACCTTC. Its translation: CASIGGRPAREANYGYTF. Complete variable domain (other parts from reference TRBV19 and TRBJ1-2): DGGITQSPKYLFRKEGQNVTLSCEQNLNHDAMYWYRQDPGQGLRLIYYSQIVNDFQKGDIAEGYSVSREKKESFPLTVTSAQKNPTAFYLCASIGGRPAREANYGYTFGSGTRLTVV.

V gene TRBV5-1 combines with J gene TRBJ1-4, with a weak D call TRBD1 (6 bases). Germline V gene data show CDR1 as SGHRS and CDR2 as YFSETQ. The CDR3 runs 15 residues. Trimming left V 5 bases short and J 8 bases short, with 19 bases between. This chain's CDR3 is CASRVTGDRTEKLFF. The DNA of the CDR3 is TGCGCCAGCAGAGTGACTGGAGACAGGACAGAAAAACTGTTTTTT. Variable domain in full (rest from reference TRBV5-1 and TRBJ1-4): KAGVTQTPRYLIKTRGQQVTLSCSPISGHRSVSWYQQTPGQGLQFLFEYFSETQRNKGNFPGRFSGRQFSNSRSEMNVSTLELGDSALYLCASRVTGDRTEKLFFGSGTQLSVL.

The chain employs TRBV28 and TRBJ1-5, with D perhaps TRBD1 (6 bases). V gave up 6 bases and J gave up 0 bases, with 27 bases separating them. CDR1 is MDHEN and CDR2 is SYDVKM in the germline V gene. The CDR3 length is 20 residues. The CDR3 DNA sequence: TGTGCCAGCAGATCCCTTTTCGGCCGGGACAACTTACTTAGCAATCAGCCCCAGCATTTT. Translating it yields CASRSLFGRDNLLSNQPQHF.

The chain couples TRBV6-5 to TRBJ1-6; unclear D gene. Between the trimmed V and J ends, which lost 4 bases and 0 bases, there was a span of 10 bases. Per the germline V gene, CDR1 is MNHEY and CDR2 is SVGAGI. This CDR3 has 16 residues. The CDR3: CASSFGVSSYNSPLHF. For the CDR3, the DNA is TGTGCCAGCAGTTTTGGGGTTAGCTCCTATAATTCACCCCTCCACTTT.

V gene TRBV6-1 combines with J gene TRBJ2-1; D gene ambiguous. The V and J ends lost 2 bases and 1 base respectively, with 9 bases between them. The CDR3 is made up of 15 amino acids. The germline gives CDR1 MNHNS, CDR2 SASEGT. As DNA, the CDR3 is TGTGCCAGCAGTGAAATGGGTTTTTCCTACAATGAGCAGTTCTTC. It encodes CASSEMGFSYNEQFF.

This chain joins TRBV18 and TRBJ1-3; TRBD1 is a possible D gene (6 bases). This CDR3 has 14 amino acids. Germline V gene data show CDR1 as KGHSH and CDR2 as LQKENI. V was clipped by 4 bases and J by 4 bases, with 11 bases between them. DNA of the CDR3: TGTGCCAGCTCACGTCAGGGGTACGGAAACACCATATATTTT. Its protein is CASSRQGYGNTIYF.

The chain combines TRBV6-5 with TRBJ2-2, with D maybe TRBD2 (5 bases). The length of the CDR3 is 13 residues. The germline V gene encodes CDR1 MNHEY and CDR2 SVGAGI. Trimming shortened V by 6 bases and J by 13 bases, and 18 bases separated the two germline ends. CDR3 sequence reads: CASRRTIRGGLFF. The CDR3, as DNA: TGTGCCAGCAGACGGACGATCCGGGGTGGGCTGTTTTTT.

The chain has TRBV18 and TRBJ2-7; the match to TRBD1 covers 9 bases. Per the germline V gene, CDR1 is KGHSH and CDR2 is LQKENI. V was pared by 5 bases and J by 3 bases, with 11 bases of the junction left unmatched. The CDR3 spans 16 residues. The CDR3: CASSSSQGQGFYEQYF. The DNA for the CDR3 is TGTGCCAGCTCATCATCTCAAGGACAGGGGTTCTACGAGCAGTACTTC.

CDR3 sequence: CASSLGRETTNYGYTF. For the CDR3, the DNA is TGTGCCAGCAGCTTGGGAAGGGAAACAACTAACTATGGCTACACCTTC. The chain couples TRBV7-2 to TRBJ1-2; unclear D gene. Germline values: CDR1 SGHTA, CDR2 FQGNSA. The V end was cut by 3 bases, the J end by 0 bases, with 14 bases between. The CDR3 is 16 residues long.

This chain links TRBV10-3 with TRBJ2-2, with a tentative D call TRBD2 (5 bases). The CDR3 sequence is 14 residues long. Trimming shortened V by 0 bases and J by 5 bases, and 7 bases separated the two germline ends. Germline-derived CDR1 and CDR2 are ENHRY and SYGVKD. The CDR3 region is CAISESGGTGELFF. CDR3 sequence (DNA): TGTGCCATCAGTGAGTCTGGAGGTACCGGGGAGCTGTTTTTT.

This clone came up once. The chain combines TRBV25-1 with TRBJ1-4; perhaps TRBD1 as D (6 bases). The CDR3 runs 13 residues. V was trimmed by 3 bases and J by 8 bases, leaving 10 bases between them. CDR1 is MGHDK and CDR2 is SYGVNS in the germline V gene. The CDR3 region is CASSDPGQEKLFF. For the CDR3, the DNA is TGTGCCAGCAGTGATCCGGGACAAGAAAAACTGTTTTTT.

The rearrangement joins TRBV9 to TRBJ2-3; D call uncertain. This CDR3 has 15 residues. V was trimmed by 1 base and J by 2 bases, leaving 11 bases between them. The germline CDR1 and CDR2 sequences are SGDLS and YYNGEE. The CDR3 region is CASSVQPKATDTQYF. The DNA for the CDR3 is TGTGCCAGCAGCGTACAGCCCAAAGCCACAGATACGCAGTATTTT.